These 5 T cell receptor beta chains came from one sample sequenced in a study of CD8 T cells in ankylosing spondylitis. TCRdb ran MiXCR on the 5' RACE reads and lists one entry per CDR3 protein. The sample lists more than 250,000 distinct CDR3 sequences; 9.5% to 13% were seen once. Sequenced material: blood, either unsorted or a sorted T cell fraction (not recorded which). The receptors originated from a female donor with ankylosing spondylitis or in good health (not recorded which).

This clonotype was observed at least ten times. This sequence joins TRBV6-5 and TRBJ2-5; no clear D gene. The V gene's germline CDR1 is MNHEY and CDR2 SVGAGI. Trimming shortened V by 0 bases and J by 1 base, and 6 bases separated the two germline ends. There are 14 residues in the CDR3. The CDR3 DNA reads as TGTGCCAGCAGTTACTCTACACTCCAAGAGACCCAGTACTTC. Translating gives CASSYSTLQETQYF.

The J gene is TRBJ2-7, the V gene TRBV6-5, with TRBD2 matching 7 bases. Losses at the gene ends were 2 bases for V and 6 bases for J; bases not matched to a gene: 7. The CDR3 spans 14 residues. CDR1 and CDR2 (germline): MNHEY, SVGAGI. The CDR3 DNA follows: TGTGCCAGCAGTTACCGGCTAGCGGCGGGCGAGCAGTACTTC. Amino acids: CASSYRLAAGEQYF.

This clonotype was seen ten or more times. The chain links TRBV5-1 to TRBJ1-4; TRBD1 might be the D (5 bases). The germline gives CDR1 SGHRS, CDR2 YFSETQ. V was shortened by 1 base and J by 8 bases, with 12 bases between the two germline ends. The CDR3 runs to 14 residues. The CDR3 DNA sequence: TGCGCCAGCAGCTTGACCGCGACAGACGAAAAACTGTTTTTT. It translates to CASSLTATDEKLFF.

Ten or more counts support this clonotype. The genes are TRBV7-2 and TRBJ1-5; D is unresolved. CDR3 length: 17 amino acids. Germline V lookup: CDR1 SGHTA, CDR2 FQGNSA. Trimming removed 0 bases from V and 1 base from J, with 13 bases in between. CDR3 loop: CASSLALTRRSNQPQHF. Here the CDR3 DNA reads TGTGCCAGCAGCTTAGCCCTAACTCGGCGCAGCAATCAGCCCCAGCATTTT. The full variable domain, its missing parts supplied by reference TRBV7-2 and TRBJ1-5, is GAGVSQSPSNKVTEKGKDVELRCDPISGHTALYWYRQSLGQGLEFLIYFQGNSAPDKSGLPSDRFSAERTGGSVSTLTIQRTQQEDSAVYLCASSLALTRRSNQPQHFGDGTRLSIL.

This clonotype was picked up many times. J is TRBJ2-1 and V is TRBV7-2, with a possible D match to TRBD1 (5 bases). CDR1 is SGHTA, CDR2 FQGNSA, per germline. Trimming cost V 1 base and J 9 bases, with 13 bases left between them. The CDR3 covers 14 residues. CDR3 DNA sequence: TGTGCCAGCAGCTTAGATTATTCAGGGTTTGAGCAGTTCTTC. Amino acid sequence: CASSLDYSGFEQFF.